A selection of T cell receptor beta chains follows, all from one sample in a study of T cells in Graves' hyperthyroidism and ophthalmopathy. TCRdb re-analysed the multiplex PCR reads in MiXCR, keeping a single row per CDR3 protein. The sample includes about 560,000 distinct CDR3 sequences, roughly 17% of them seen just once. The sample comprised blood. The origin of the receptors is a woman between 18 and 30 years old with Graves' hyperthyroidism. The conserved cysteine and the conserved F or W are not part of the CDR3 here.

V	J	CDR3
TRBV3-1	TRBJ2-3	ASSQEGLAGRGTDTQY
TRBV6-1	TRBJ1-1	ASSFPGQGSTEAF
TRBV28	TRBJ1-5	ASRYGGVRPDSNQPQH
TRBV3-1	TRBJ2-5	ASSQELAGGSVTQY
TRBV7-9	TRBJ1-6	ASTLIERGLDSPLH
TRBV29-1	TRBJ1-3	SVEDAIGDTIY
TRBV6-5	TRBJ2-3	ASSYLAGKLDTQY
TRBV28	TRBJ2-2	ASSFRVLRESSRGELF
TRBV12-3/TRBV12-4	TRBJ2-5	ASSTERSRGQETQY
TRBV6-2/TRBV6-3	TRBJ2-2	AAWSPPGELF
TRBV3-1	TRBJ1-6	ASSQVEGVAPLH
TRBV20-1	TRBJ2-1	SAESGRALYEQF
TRBV19	TRBJ2-3	ASRLGSTDTQY
TRBV6-2/TRBV6-3	TRBJ2-1	ASSYRRVSNEQF
TRBV10-2	TRBJ2-7	ASSEGQGSSYEQY
TRBV20-1	TRBJ1-2	SASLGNFYGYT
TRBV29-1	TRBJ1-6	SVRDTGYNSPLH
TRBV6-1	TRBJ2-5	ASSKKGTPQY
TRBV10-3	TRBJ1-3	AIREGAGNTIY
TRBV6-1	TRBJ2-3	ASSSFYAVRSTDTQY
TRBV12-5	TRBJ2-3	ASGLGTGLADTQY
TRBV2	TRBJ2-3	ASSVIMVDHTQY
TRBV2	TRBJ2-7	ATRLADTYEQY